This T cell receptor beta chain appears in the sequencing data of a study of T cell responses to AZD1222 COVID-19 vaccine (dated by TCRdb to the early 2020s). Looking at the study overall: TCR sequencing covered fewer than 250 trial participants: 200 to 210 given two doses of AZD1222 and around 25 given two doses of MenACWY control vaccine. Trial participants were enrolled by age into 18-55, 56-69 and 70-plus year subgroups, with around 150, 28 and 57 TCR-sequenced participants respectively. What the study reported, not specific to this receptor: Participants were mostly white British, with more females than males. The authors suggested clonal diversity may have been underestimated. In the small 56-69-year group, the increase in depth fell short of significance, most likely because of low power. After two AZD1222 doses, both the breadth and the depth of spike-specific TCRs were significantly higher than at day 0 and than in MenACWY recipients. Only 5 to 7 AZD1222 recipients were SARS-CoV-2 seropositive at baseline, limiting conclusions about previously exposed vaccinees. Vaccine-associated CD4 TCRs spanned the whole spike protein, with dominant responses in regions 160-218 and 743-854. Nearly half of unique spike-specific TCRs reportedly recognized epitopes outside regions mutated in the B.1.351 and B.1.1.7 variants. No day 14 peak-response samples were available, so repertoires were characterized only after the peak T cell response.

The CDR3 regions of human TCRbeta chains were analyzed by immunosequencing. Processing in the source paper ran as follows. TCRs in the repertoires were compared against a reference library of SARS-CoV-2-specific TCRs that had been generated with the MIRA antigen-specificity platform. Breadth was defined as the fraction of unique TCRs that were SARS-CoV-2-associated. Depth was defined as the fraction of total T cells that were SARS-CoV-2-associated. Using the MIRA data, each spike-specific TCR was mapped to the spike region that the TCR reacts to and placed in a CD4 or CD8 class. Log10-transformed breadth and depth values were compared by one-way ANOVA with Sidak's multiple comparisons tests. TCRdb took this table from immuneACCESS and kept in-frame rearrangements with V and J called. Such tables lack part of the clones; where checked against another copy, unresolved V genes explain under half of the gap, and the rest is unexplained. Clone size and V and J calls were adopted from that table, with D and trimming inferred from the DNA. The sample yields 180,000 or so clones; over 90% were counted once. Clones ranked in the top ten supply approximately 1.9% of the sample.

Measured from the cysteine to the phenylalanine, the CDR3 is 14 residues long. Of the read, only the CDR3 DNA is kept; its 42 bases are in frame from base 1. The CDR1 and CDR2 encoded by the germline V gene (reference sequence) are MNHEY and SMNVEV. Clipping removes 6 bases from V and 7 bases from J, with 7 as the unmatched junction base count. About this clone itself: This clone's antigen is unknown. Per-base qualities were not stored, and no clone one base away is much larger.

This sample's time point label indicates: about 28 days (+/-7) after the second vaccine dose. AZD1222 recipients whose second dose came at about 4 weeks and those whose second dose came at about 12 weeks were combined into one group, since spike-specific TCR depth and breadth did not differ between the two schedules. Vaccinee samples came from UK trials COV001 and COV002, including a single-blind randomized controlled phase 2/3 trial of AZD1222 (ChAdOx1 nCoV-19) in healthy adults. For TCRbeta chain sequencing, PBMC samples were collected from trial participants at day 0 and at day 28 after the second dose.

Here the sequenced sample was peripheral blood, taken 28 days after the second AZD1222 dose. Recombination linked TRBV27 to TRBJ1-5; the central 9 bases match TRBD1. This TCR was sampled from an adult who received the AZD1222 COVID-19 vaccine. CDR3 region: CASSRDRVGQPQHF. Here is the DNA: TGTGCCAGCAGCCGGGACAGGGTAGGCCAGCCCCAGCATTTT.